This T cell receptor beta chain was identified in a study of blood T cell repertoires in COVID-19. Looking at the study overall: Acute and convalescent COVID-19 specimens originated in the United States, Italy and Spain. T cells, B-cell-depleted T cells, or PBMCs provided the cDNA or gDNA that served as material.

Original data processing: Nucleated cell counts were estimated from reference gene primer amplification. Sequenced by immunoSEQ multiplex PCR; TCRdb stores in-frame clones only, minus some. The V and J calls and clone size were taken over from that table, and D and trimming were inferred from the DNA. This table has about 150,000 clones, around 78% appearing once. The length of the CDR3 is 14 residues. The germline V gene encodes CDR1 LGHNA and CDR2 YSLEER. J was trimmed by 12 bases and V by 0 bases; bases with no gene match: 0. This chain links TRBV4-3 with TRBJ2-1, with 15 nucleotides matching TRBD2. Source material: peripheral blood. This receptor was taken from a man at least 80 years old with acute or convalescent COVID-19. This chain's CDR3 is CASSQEGLAGGQFF. The CDR3 nucleotides read TGCGCCAGCAGCCAAGAGGGACTAGCGGGGGGGCAGTTCTTC.